This TCR beta chain comes out of a study of cytomegalovirus exposure and HLA in healthy donors. Data came from immunoSEQ multiplex PCR; TCRdb stores just in-frame clones and leaves some out. The sample includes tens of thousands of clones, 93% of them seen just once. CDR1 and CDR2 (germline): SGHRS, YFSETQ. With V trimmed by 3 bases and J by 9 bases, 13 bases remained unmatched. The CDR3 totals 17 residues. The chain uses TRBV5-1 and TRBJ2-1; 12 positions match TRBD2. Source material: PBMCs. The TCR originated in a woman aged 18-29 years in good health and CMV-seronegative. The CDR3 region is CASSSPSGRALRGEQFF. The DNA of the CDR3 is TGCGCCAGCAGCTCGCCTAGCGGGAGGGCCTTACGGGGTGAGCAGTTCTTC.